Listed here are 12 T cell receptor beta chains from one sample, sequenced in a study of shared clonotypes between healthy human individuals. CD45RO-negative, CCR7-positively selected cells formed the naive CD8 fraction, excluding terminally differentiated effector memory CD45RA+ cells. Data came from immunoSEQ multiplex PCR; TCRdb stores just in-frame clones and leaves some out. The profile shows around 2.1 million clones, roughly 91% of them singletons. The sample taken for sequencing was naive CD8+ T cells from PBMCs. Every receptor here comes from a man aged 18 to 35 in good health. Some clones in this sample may be carry-over from other donors' samples.

This chain uses TRBV6-5 with TRBJ1-1; perhaps TRBD1 as D (5 bases). Trimming stripped 6 bases from V and 6 bases from J, with 17 bases between. The CDR3 has 14 amino acids. Germline CDR1 MNHEY, CDR2 SVGAGI. The CDR3 loop is CASSPDLGVAEAFF. DNA of the CDR3: TGTGCCAGCAGCCCCGACCTGGGGGTTGCTGAAGCTTTCTTT.

In its sample, this clone was seen once. The chain couples TRBV9 to TRBJ2-5; 8 bases agree with TRBD2. Germline V CDR1 and CDR2: SGDLS, YYNGEE. The CDR3 length is 15 residues. V lost 3 bases to trimming and J lost 2 bases; unmatched junction nucleotides: 6. CDR3 region: CASSAGLAVQETQYF. The CDR3 bases are TGTGCCAGCAGCGCCGGACTAGCCGTACAAGAGACCCAGTACTTC.

This chain joins TRBV7-6 and TRBJ1-2, with 9 bases identical to TRBD1. The CDR3 is 15 residues long. Germline trimming cut 5 bases from V and 4 bases from J; bases unmatched to any gene: 8. In germline, CDR1 is SGHVS, CDR2 FNYEAQ. The CDR3 region is CASSPDRGVGYGYTF. Written as DNA, the CDR3 is TGTGCCAGCAGCCCAGACAGGGGGGTGGGCTATGGCTACACCTTC.

The chain employs TRBV27 and TRBJ2-1; TRBD2 matches at 9 bases. Germline V lookup: CDR1 MNHEY, CDR2 SMNVEV (reference sequence). V dropped 4 bases and J dropped 10; count of bases not matched to a gene: 11. The CDR3 spans 15 residues. CDR3 sequence (DNA): TGTGCCAGCAGTTGGAGCGGGAGGAGTTCAAGGGAGCAGTTCTTC. Protein product: CASSWSGRSSREQFF.

J is TRBJ2-5 and V is TRBV7-6, with 10 nucleotides matching TRBD2. Germline lookup yields CDR1 SGHVS and CDR2 FNYEAQ. The V gene end was trimmed by 0 bases and the J gene end by 4 bases; junction bases not matched to a gene: 2. CDR3 size: 15 residues. The CDR3 DNA follows: TGTGCCAGCAGCTTAGCCCGGACTAGCGGAGAGACCCAGTACTTC. Its translation: CASSLARTSGETQYF.

The chain uses TRBV21-1 and TRBJ2-3; the table assigns TRBD2, which was not confirmed against the DNA. TRBV21-1 is termed a pseudogene. The CDR3 is made up of 16 amino acids. CDR3 coding DNA: TGTGCCAGCAGCATGAGCCCAGGGACTAGCCAAGATACGCAGTATTTT. It is translated as CASSMSPGTSQDTQYF.

V gene TRBV2 combines with J gene TRBJ2-3; the match to TRBD2 covers 10 bases. V dropped 3 bases and J dropped 7; count of bases not matched to a gene: 22. Looked up from germline, CDR1 is SNHLY and CDR2 is FYNNEI. This CDR3 comprises 20 residues. The CDR3 reads CASSDGDIFGASGSENTQYF. The DNA of the CDR3 is TGTGCCAGCAGTGACGGGGATATTTTTGGGGCTAGCGGGAGTGAAAATACGCAGTATTTT. The full variable domain, completed using reference TRBV2 and TRBJ2-3, is EPEVTQTPSHQVTQMGQEVILRCVPISNHLYFYWYRQILGQKVEFLVSFYNNEISEKSEIFDDQFSVERPDGSNFTLKIRSTKLEDSAMYFCASSDGDIFGASGSENTQYFGPGTRLTVL.

This clone appeared once. The chain employs TRBV6-5 and TRBJ1-2; no definite D call. V gave up 0 bases and J gave up 2 bases, with 7 bases separating them. CDR3 length: 14 residues. CDR1 is MNHEY and CDR2 is SVGAGI in the germline V gene. Here the CDR3 DNA reads TGTGCCAGCAGTTACTCGTCACAAAACTATGGCTACACCTTC. It translates to CASSYSSQNYGYTF.

The rearrangement uses TRBV28 and TRBJ1-4; the match to TRBD1 covers 8 bases. The CDR3 has 16 residues. The J segment lost 5 bases and the V segment lost 5 bases, leaving 10 bases of the junction unmatched. CDR1 MDHEN and CDR2 SYDVKM come from the germline V gene. The CDR3 DNA reads TGTGCCAGCAGTCTCATAGCGGACAGGGCAAATGAAAAACTGTTTTTT. It translates to CASSLIADRANEKLFF.

As concerns this clone: Additional DNA sequences in this sample encode the identical CDR3. This chain links TRBV29-1 with TRBJ2-1; D remains ambiguous. The CDR3 totals 12 residues. Germline CDR1 and CDR2: SQVTM and ANQGSEA. Trimming pared 7 bases from V and 2 bases from J, leaving 9 bases between. CDR3 region: CSAVGAYNEQFF. Written as DNA, the CDR3 is TGCAGCGCCGTAGGTGCCTACAATGAGCAGTTCTTC.

V gene TRBV4-1 combines with J gene TRBJ2-7; TRBD2 matches at 10 bases. V dropped 1 base and J dropped 0; count of bases not matched to a gene: 18. CDR3 length: 21 residues. The germline V gene has CDR1 MGHRA and CDR2 YSYEKL. The CDR3: CASSQVMGLAGALTSSYEQYF. The DNA for the CDR3 is TGCGCCAGCAGCCAAGTTATGGGGCTAGCGGGAGCCCTAACGAGCTCCTACGAGCAGTACTTC.

Note on this clone: The junction shows a germline mismatch at one end, possibly a read error. The gene calls are TRBV27 and TRBJ1-2, with D hard to call. CDR3 length equals 13 residues. Germline CDR1 is MNHEY and CDR2 is SMNVEV (reference sequence). The CDR3 nucleotides are TGTGCCAGCAGTTTGTCCTTTTCCAGCGGGCCTTACTTC. This encodes CASSLSFSSGPYF.